The 11 T cell receptor beta chains below all came from one sample that was sequenced in a study of glioma-infiltrating T cells. The iRepertoire nested amplicon-rescue multiplex PCR amplified TCR alpha and beta CDR3s from RNA. TCRdb re-analysed the multiplex PCR reads in MiXCR, keeping a single row per CDR3 protein. The sample has about 190,000 distinct CDR3 sequences, 32% seen once. Sequences were obtained from glioma tissue, nonneoplastic brain tissue, or PBMCs (not recorded which). Receptors originate from a human donor with low-grade glioma or glioblastoma, undergoing nonglioma brain surgery, or in good health (not recorded which).

This clonotype was detected many times. The gene calls are TRBV7-2 and TRBJ2-7; 9 bases match TRBD2. This CDR3 has 15 amino acids. CDR1 and CDR2 from the germline V gene are SGHTA and FQGNSA. J lost 4 bases, V lost 3 bases, and 7 bases had no gene match. CDR3 residues: CASSFSGRVGYEQYF. Here the CDR3 DNA reads TGTGCCAGCAGCTTTAGCGGGAGAGTAGGGTACGAGCAGTACTTC.

This clonotype was observed at least ten times. The chain uses TRBV28 and TRBJ2-5, with 13 bases lining up with TRBD2. Trimming cost V 4 bases and J 4 bases; bases outside gene matches: 6. CDR3 length equals 16 residues. Germline CDR1 is MDHEN and CDR2 is SYDVKM. The CDR3 DNA reads TGTGCCAGCAGTTCCCGGACTAGCGGGAGTAGAGAGACCCAGTACTTC. This translates into CASSSRTSGSRETQYF.

Ten or more counts support this clonotype. V is TRBV6-6 and J is TRBJ2-7, with 9 bases lining up with TRBD1. V was pared by 1 base and J by 4 bases, with 5 bases of the junction left unmatched. The CDR3 consists of 15 residues. The V gene's germline CDR1 is MNHNY and CDR2 SVGAGI (reference sequence). The CDR3 is CASSYFPGQGYEQYF. The CDR3, as DNA: TGTGCCAGCAGTTACTTCCCGGGACAGGGTTACGAGCAGTACTTC.

As regards this clonotype: Since a much larger clone is just one base distant, this may be a read error. J is TRBJ1-2 and V is TRBV7-2; tentative D call: TRBD1 (6 bases). Per the germline V gene, CDR1 is SGHTA and CDR2 is FQGNSA. CDR3 length: 15 residues. Trimming shortened V by 0 bases and J by 4 bases, and 12 bases separated the two germline ends. The CDR3 protein is CASSLAWGPSYGYTF. The CDR3 nucleotides are TGTGCCAGCAGCTTAGCGTGGGGGCCTAGCTATGGCTACACCTTC.

This clonotype was counted only a few times. The V and J genes are TRBV10-3 and TRBJ2-1; the match to TRBD2 covers 10 bases. The CDR3 covers 16 residues. Per germline, CDR1 ENHRY and CDR2 SYGVKD. J gave up 4 bases and V 6 bases, and 9 bases lay outside the gene matches. The CDR3 DNA is TGTGCCATCAGAGACGAAACTAGCGGGAATTACAATGAGCAGTTCTTC. This translates into CAIRDETSGNYNEQFF.

This clonotype came up many times. The chain has TRBV28 and TRBJ2-7; TRBD2 matches at 8 bases. CDR1 is MDHEN, CDR2 SYDVKM, per germline. The CDR3 contains 16 residues. Losses at the gene ends were 2 bases for V and 0 bases for J; bases not matched to a gene: 6. CDR3 DNA sequence: TGTGCCAGCAGTTTAGTCGCGGGAGGCGCCTCCTACGAGCAGTACTTC. Its translation is CASSLVAGGASYEQYF.

Worth noting for this clonotype: A much larger clone is a single base away; this may be a read error. This chain uses TRBV2 with TRBJ1-2; D call uncertain. The CDR3 is 15 residues long. The germline V gene encodes CDR1 SNHLY and CDR2 FYNNEI. CDR3 residues: CASRTTVATNFGYTF. DNA of the CDR3: TGTGCCAGCAGGACAACAGTGGCCACCAACTTTGGCTACACCTTC.

Worth noting for this clonotype: Since a much larger clone is just one base distant, this may be a read error. The missing conserved phenylalanine or tryptophan at the end of this CDR3 makes a read error likely. The chain combines TRBV14 with TRBJ1-2; 7 bases agree with TRBD1. The ends lost 6 bases at V and 7 bases at J; junction bases unmatched: 8. CDR1 and CDR2 (germline): SGHDN, FVKESK. This CDR3 contains 13 residues. The DNA for the CDR3 is TGTGCCAGCAGGCCGACAGGGTCGGGTGGCTACACCCTC. Its translation is CASRPTGSGGYTL.

This chain joins TRBV7-9 and TRBJ2-5, with no clear D. Trimming removed 5 bases from V and 1 base from J, with 17 bases in between. Germline CDR1 SEHNR, CDR2 FQNEAQ (reference sequence). This CDR3 has 16 amino acids. CDR3 nucleotide sequence: TGTGCCAGCAGCCCGGCCCGTCAGCAGCCCCAAGAGACCCAGTACTTC. Translated, it gives CASSPARQQPQETQYF.

The chain employs TRBV3-1 and TRBJ1-4; D is possibly TRBD1 (5 bases). Per germline, CDR1 LGHDT and CDR2 YNNKEL (reference sequence). The V end was cut by 0 bases, the J end by 1 base, with 9 bases between. The length of the CDR3 is 16 residues. Written as DNA, the CDR3 is TGTGCCAGCAGCCAAGATAGGGGAGGAACTAATGAAAAACTGTTTTTT. It specifies CASSQDRGGTNEKLFF.

This clonotype has a count of ten or more. V is TRBV19 and J is TRBJ1-5; D not resolved. Trimming removed 5 bases from V and 3 bases from J, with 8 bases in between. From germline, CDR1 is LNHDA and CDR2 SQIVND (reference sequence). The CDR3 has 13 amino acids. CDR3 amino acids: CASSYQVNQPQHF. CDR3 in DNA: TGTGCCAGTAGTTACCAGGTCAATCAGCCCCAGCATTTT.